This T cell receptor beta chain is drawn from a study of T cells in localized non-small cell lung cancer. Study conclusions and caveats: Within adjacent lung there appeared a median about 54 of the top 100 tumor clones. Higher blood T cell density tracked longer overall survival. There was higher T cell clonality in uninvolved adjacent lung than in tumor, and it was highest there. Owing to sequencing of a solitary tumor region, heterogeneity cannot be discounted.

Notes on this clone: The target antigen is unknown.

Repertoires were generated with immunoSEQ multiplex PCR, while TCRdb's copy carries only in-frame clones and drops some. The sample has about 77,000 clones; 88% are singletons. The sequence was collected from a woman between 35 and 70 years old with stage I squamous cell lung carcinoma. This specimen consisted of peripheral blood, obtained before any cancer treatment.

The CDR3 nucleotides are TGTGCCAGCAGCTTAGCTGGCGGGGCCACCTCGACCCTCCACTTT. Translated, it gives CASSLAGGATSTLHF. The genes are TRBV7-9 and TRBJ1-6, with a weak D call TRBD1 (5 bases). The CDR3 runs 15 residues. The germline V gene has CDR1 SEHNR and CDR2 FQNEAQ (reference sequence). V lost 0 bases, J lost 14 bases, and 17 bases lay in between.